These 17 T cell receptor beta chains were all obtained from the same sample, sequenced in a study of identical twins. TCRdb fed the 5' RACE reads into MiXCR, producing one record per CDR3 protein. Here the sample spans a few hundred thousand distinct CDR3 sequences, less than 9% being singletons. This sample also belongs to another study, concerning yellow fever vaccine responses in identical twins.

Sequencing used memory (CD45RO+) T cells sorted from blood. Receptors were obtained from a woman in her late teens or twenties in good health.

This clonotype was counted only a few times. The rearrangement links TRBV29-1 to TRBJ2-5, with 11 bases fitting TRBD2. Per the germline V gene, CDR1 is SQVTM and CDR2 is ANQGSEA. The CDR3 spans 16 residues. The V segment lost 2 bases and the J segment 5 bases; nucleotides outside the gene matches: 10. The CDR3 reads CSVELAGGVTEETQYF. The CDR3 region has the DNA TGCAGCGTTGAATTAGCGGGGGGGGTCACAGAGGAGACCCAGTACTTC.

This clonotype was seen ten or more times. The gene calls are TRBV3-1 and TRBJ2-1; 13 bases fit TRBD2. The germline V gene has CDR1 LGHDT and CDR2 YNNKEL (reference sequence). V was pared by 6 bases and J by 9 bases, with 11 bases of the junction left unmatched. CDR3 size: 16 residues. The CDR3 here is CASRTMTSGGMGEQFF. The CDR3, as DNA: TGTGCCAGCAGGACCATGACTAGCGGGGGGATGGGTGAGCAGTTCTTC.

This chain links TRBV20-1 with TRBJ1-5, with 8 positions matching TRBD1. Losses at the gene ends were 1 base for V and 1 base for J; bases not matched to a gene: 15. Germline V gene sequence: CDR1 DFQATT, CDR2 SNEGSKA (reference sequence). CDR3 length: 19 residues. The CDR3 DNA follows: TGCAGTGCTAGAGTACCGGGGACAGGAGCGGGTTTGAGCAATCAGCCCCAGCATTTT. Protein product: CSARVPGTGAGLSNQPQHF.

This clonotype has a count of ten or more. Germline is not matched at one junction end, which may reflect a read error. The chain couples TRBV9 to TRBJ2-7; 7 nucleotides line up with TRBD2. This CDR3 has 11 amino acids. Germline CDR1 SGDLS, CDR2 YYNGEE. The CDR3 region has the DNA TGTGCCAGCAACGATCCCGGGACTAAAGTTTTC. Its protein product is CASNDPGTKVF.

V usage is TRBV7-8 and J usage is TRBJ2-2; D may be TRBD1 (5 bases). Trimming removed 4 bases from V and 3 bases from J, with 18 bases in between. The germline gives CDR1 SGHVS, CDR2 FQNEAQ. The CDR3 has 17 residues. Here the CDR3 reads CASSSISGFPHTGELFF. CDR3 bases: TGTGCCAGCAGCTCCATTTCAGGGTTCCCCCACACCGGGGAGCTGTTTTTT.

The sample holds a few counts of this clonotype. This sequence joins TRBV7-3 and TRBJ2-1; D remains unclear. This CDR3 contains 15 residues. The V end lost 0 bases, the J end lost 0 bases, and 6 bases lay between the germline ends. In germline, CDR1 is SGHTA, CDR2 FQGTGA. CDR3: CASSLTQSSYNEQFF. The CDR3 DNA sequence: TGTGCCAGCAGCTTAACTCAAAGCTCCTACAATGAGCAGTTCTTC.

This clonotype appeared a few times. The chain's CDR3 is CASGLPARGYTF. The CDR3 nucleotides read TGTGCTAGTGGTTTGCCCGCTCGTGGCTACACCTTC. The V and J genes are TRBV12-5 and TRBJ1-2, with no clear D. Germline V gives CDR1 LGHNT, CDR2 FRNRAP. The CDR3 runs 12 residues. V was shortened by 2 bases and J by 7 bases, with 8 bases between the two germline ends.

Ten or more counts support this clonotype. The chain couples TRBV24-1 to TRBJ2-1; 7 nucleotides line up with TRBD2. The length of the CDR3 is 16 residues. Trimming took 9 bases from V and 0 from J; bases not matched to a gene: 10. CDR1 is KGHDR, CDR2 SFDVKD, per germline. CDR3 in DNA: TGTGCCACCGGAGACCCAGCGGGGTACTCCTACAATGAGCAGTTCTTC. Translated: CATGDPAGYSYNEQFF.

This clonotype was observed a handful of times. The gene calls are TRBV20-1 and TRBJ1-1; perhaps TRBD1 as D (5 bases). V lost 1 base and J 7 bases, leaving 10 bases between the germline ends. The CDR3 contains 12 residues. Germline CDR1 reads DFQATT; CDR2 reads SNEGSKA (reference sequence). The CDR3 DNA reads as TGCAGTGCTAGAGTACCTACAGGTGAAGCTTTCTTT. It yields the protein CSARVPTGEAFF.

The rearrangement joins TRBV11-3 to TRBJ2-1; TRBD2 matches 7 bases. V trimming: 2 bases; J trimming: 12 bases; junction bases outside the gene matches: 10. Germline V gene data show CDR1 as SGHNT and CDR2 as YENEEA. This CDR3 contains 14 residues. In DNA form, the CDR3 reads TGTGCCAGCAGCTTAACGACTAGCTTCGGTGTGCAGTTCTTC. Translating gives CASSLTTSFGVQFF.

This clonotype was detected many times. In nucleotides, the CDR3 is TGTGCCAGCAGCTTAGGGGCAGGGTTTTTAAACATTCAGTACTTC. Translation gives CASSLGAGFLNIQYF. The V gene is TRBV11-2, the J gene TRBJ2-4; weak D call: TRBD1 (5 bases). Germline V gene data show CDR1 as SGHAT and CDR2 as FQNNGV. This CDR3 has 15 residues. V lost 1 base to trimming and J lost 6 bases, with 13 bases between them.

A single count supports this clonotype. The rearrangement uses TRBV7-8 and TRBJ1-4; the D gene is possibly TRBD1 (5 bases). This CDR3 spans 15 amino acids. The germline gives CDR1 SGHVS, CDR2 FQNEAQ. Trimming took off 2 bases at V and 10 bases at J, with 17 bases between the two ends. As DNA, the CDR3 is TGTGCCAGCAGCTTAAGCCGGGGCGAATGGGGAAAACTGTTTTTT. Residues: CASSLSRGEWGKLFF.

In this sample, this clonotype turned up a few times. The rearrangement links TRBV27 to TRBJ2-1, with D possibly matching TRBD1 (5 bases). There are 15 residues in the CDR3. The germline CDR1 and CDR2 sequences are MNHEY and SMNVEV (reference sequence). V dropped 1 base and J dropped 1 base, with 8 bases sitting between them. The CDR3 loop reads CASSLYQGSYNEQFF. As DNA, the CDR3 is TGTGCCAGCAGTTTATATCAGGGTTCCTACAATGAGCAGTTCTTC.

In its sample, this clonotype was seen many times. V gene TRBV4-2 combines with J gene TRBJ2-1; D uncertain. Trimming took 1 base from V and 7 from J, leaving 17 bases between them. Germline V gene sequence: CDR1 LGHNA, CDR2 YNFKEQ. The CDR3 has 16 amino acids. The DNA of the CDR3 is TGTGCCAGCAGCCAAGTGATGTGGGCCGAAGGGAATGAGCAGTTCTTC. Its protein product is CASSQVMWAEGNEQFF.

This clonotype has a handful of counts. V is TRBV24-1 and J is TRBJ2-5; perhaps TRBD2 as D (5 bases). V lost 1 base and J lost 7, with 9 bases in between. CDR1 and CDR2 (germline): KGHDR, SFDVKD. The CDR3 sequence is 13 residues long. The CDR3 spells CATSDFRAGTQYF. CDR3 DNA sequence: TGTGCCACCAGTGATTTCCGGGCGGGGACCCAGTACTTC.

The sample holds many counts of this clonotype. This chain joins TRBV11-3 and TRBJ2-7, with 13 nucleotides matching TRBD2. CDR1 SGHNT and CDR2 YENEEA come from the germline V gene. The CDR3 extends over 15 amino acids. J was trimmed by 7 bases and V by 4 bases; bases with no gene match: 7. CDR3 coding DNA: TGTGCCAGCAGCTCGAGACTAGCGGGAGGTCTAGAGCAGTACTTC. Translated, it gives CASSSRLAGGLEQYF.

The chain joins TRBV5-1 to TRBJ2-5; 9 bases are shared with TRBD1. The CDR3 is made up of 16 amino acids. The ends lost 0 bases at V and 6 bases at J; junction bases unmatched: 9. Germline V CDR1 and CDR2: SGHRS, YFSETQ. CDR3 residues: CASSLGRWTGDQTQYF. In DNA, the CDR3 is TGCGCCAGCAGCTTGGGGAGGTGGACAGGGGATCAGACCCAGTACTTC.